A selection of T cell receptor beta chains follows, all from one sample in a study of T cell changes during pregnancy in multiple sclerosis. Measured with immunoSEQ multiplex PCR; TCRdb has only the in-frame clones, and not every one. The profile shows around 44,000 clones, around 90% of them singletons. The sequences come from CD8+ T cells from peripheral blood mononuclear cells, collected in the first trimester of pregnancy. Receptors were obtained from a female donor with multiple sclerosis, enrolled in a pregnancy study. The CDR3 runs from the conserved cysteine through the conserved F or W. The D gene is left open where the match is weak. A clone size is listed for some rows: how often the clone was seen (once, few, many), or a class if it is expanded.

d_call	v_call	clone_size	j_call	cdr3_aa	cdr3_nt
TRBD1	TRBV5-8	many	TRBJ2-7	CASSSRQGPSYEQYF	TGTGCCAGCAGCTCTCGACAGGGACCGTCGTACGAGCAGTACTTC
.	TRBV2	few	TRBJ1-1	CASWRGGSNTEAFF	TGTGCCAGCTGGAGGGGGGGAAGTAACACTGAAGCTTTCTTT
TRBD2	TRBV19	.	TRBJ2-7	CASAGALPYEQYF	TGTGCCAGTGCGGGAGCCTTACCCTACGAGCAGTACTTC
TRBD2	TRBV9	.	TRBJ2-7	CASSVSGSTDEQYF	TGTGCCAGCAGCGTTAGCGGGAGTACGGACGAGCAGTACTTC
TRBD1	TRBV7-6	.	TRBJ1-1	CASSLGTANTEAFF	TGTGCCAGCAGCCTCGGGACAGCAAACACTGAAGCTTTCTTT
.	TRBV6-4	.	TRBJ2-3	CASSGGLGGLDTQYF	TGTGCCAGCAGTGGGGGATTGGGAGGCCTAGATACGCAGTATTTT
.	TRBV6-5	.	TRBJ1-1	CASSYTGMNTEAFF	TGTGCCAGCAGTTACACAGGGATGAACACTGAAGCTTTCTTT
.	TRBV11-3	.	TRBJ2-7	CASSPRGYSSYEQYF	TGTGCCAGCAGCCCCCGGGGGTACAGCTCCTACGAGCAGTACTTC
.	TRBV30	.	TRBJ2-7	CAWSQGYEQYF	TGTGCCTGGTCGCAGGGTTACGAGCAGTACTTC
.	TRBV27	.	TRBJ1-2	CASSSGADGYTF	TGTGCCAGCAGTTCAGGGGCCGATGGCTACACCTTC
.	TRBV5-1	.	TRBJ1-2	CASSFGESFGLGDGYTF	TGCGCCAGCAGCTTTGGGGAGTCTTTCGGATTAGGTGATGGCTACACCTTC
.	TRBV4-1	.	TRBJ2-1	CASSQDRDTHYNEQFF	TGCGCCAGCAGCCAAGACCGGGACACTCACTACAATGAGCAGTTCTTC
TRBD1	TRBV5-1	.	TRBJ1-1	CASSLGALQGGTEAFF	TGCGCCAGCAGCTTGGGGGCCCTACAGGGGGGCACTGAAGCTTTCTTT
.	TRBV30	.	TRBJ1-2	CAWKLEGHGYTF	TGTGCCTGGAAATTGGAGGGGCATGGCTACACCTTC
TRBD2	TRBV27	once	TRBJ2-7	CASSLGRASYEQYF	TGTGCCAGCAGTTTAGGGAGGGCCTCCTACGAGCAGTACTTC
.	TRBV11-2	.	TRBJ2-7	CASSFDSSWSSYEQYF	TGTGCCAGCAGCTTCGACAGTTCCTGGAGCTCCTACGAGCAGTACTTC
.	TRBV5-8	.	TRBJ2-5	CASSGPGLRETQYF	TGTGCCAGCAGCGGTCCGGGACTCCGAGAGACCCAGTACTTC
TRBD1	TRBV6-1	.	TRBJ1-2	CASSEALTGIYGYTF	TGTGCCAGCAGTGAAGCGCTGACAGGGATCTATGGCTACACCTTC
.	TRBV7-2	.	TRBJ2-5	CASSPDHSQYF	TGTGCCAGCAGCCCCGATCACTCCCAGTACTTC
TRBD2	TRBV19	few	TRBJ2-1	CASSIGGTSVNEQFF	TGTGCCAGTAGTATAGGTGGGACTAGCGTCAATGAGCAGTTCTTC
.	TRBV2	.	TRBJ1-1	CASSPGESTEAFF	TGTGCCAGCAGTCCAGGGGAGAGCACTGAAGCTTTCTTT
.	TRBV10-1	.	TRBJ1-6	CASSESYGPTENRFSKCDPLHF	TGCGCCAGCAGTGAGTCGTACGGTCCGACGGAGAACCGATTTTCGAAGTGCGATCCCCTCCACTTT
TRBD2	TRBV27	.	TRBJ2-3	CASSSRLAGDRADTQYF	TGTGCCAGCAGTTCCCGACTAGCGGGAGACCGAGCAGATACGCAGTATTTT
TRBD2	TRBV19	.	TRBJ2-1	CASSESSGLVYSYNEQFF	TGTGCCAGTAGTGAGTCTAGCGGTCTAGTCTACTCCTACAATGAGCAGTTCTTC
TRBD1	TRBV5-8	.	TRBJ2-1	CASSPGGSLYNEQFF	TGTGCCAGCAGCCCAGGGGGCTCTCTGTACAATGAGCAGTTCTTC
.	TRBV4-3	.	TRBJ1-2	CASSQGRGDYGYTF	TGCGCCAGCAGCCAAGGGAGAGGTGACTATGGCTACACCTTC
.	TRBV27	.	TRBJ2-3	CASSLRTSTDTQYF	TGTGCCAGCAGTTTACGGACTAGCACAGATACGCAGTATTTT
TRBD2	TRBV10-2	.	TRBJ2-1	CASSPLAGGIYNEQFF	TGCGCCAGCAGCCCACTAGCGGGAGGGATCTACAATGAGCAGTTCTTC
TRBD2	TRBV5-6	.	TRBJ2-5	CASSSTWLAGETQYF	TGTGCCAGCAGCTCTACATGGCTAGCGGGGGAGACCCAGTACTTC
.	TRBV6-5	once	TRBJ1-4	CASSYSVGRGEKLFF	TGTGCCAGCAGTTACTCAGTCGGTAGGGGTGAAAAACTGTTTTTT
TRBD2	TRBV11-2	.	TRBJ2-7	CASSTGLADSYEQYF	TGTGCCAGCAGCACAGGACTAGCGGATTCCTACGAGCAGTACTTC
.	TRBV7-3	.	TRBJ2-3	CASSRSSAVGLDTQYF	TGTGCCAGCAGCCGATCTAGCGCGGTCGGTCTGGATACGCAGTATTTT
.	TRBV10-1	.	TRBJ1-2	CASSRGNYGYTF	TGCGCCAGCAGTCGCGGGAACTATGGCTACACCTTC
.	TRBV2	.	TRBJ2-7	CASSVVAEAYEQYF	TGTGCCAGCAGTGTCGTAGCGGAGGCCTACGAGCAGTACTTC
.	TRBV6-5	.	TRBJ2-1	CASTPQGYYNEQFF	TGTGCCAGCACCCCCCAGGGTTACTACAATGAGCAGTTCTTC
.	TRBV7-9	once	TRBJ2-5	CASTALDPAVHKTQYF	TGTGCCAGCACCGCTTTAGATCCCGCCGTCCATAAGACCCAGTACTTC
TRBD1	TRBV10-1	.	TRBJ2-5	CATKPGTGDGETQYF	TGCGCCACTAAACCCGGGACAGGGGACGGGGAGACCCAGTACTTC
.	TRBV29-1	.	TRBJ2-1	CSVEGLWAMTNNEQFF	TGCAGCGTTGAAGGTTTATGGGCTATGACTAACAATGAGCAGTTCTTC
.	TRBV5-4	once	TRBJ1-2	CASSLYWTELYGYTF	TGTGCCAGCAGCTTGTACTGGACAGAGCTCTATGGCTACACCTTC
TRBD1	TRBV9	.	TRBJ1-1	CASSVEQGAANTEAFF	TGTGCCAGCAGCGTAGAACAGGGGGCCGCCAACACTGAAGCTTTCTTT
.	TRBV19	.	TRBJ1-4	CASSIGTPPTNEKLFF	TGTGCCAGTAGTATAGGAACACCTCCAACTAATGAAAAACTGTTTTTT
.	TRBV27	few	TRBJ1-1	CASSISGDTEAFF	TGTGCCAGCAGTATTTCCGGGGACACTGAAGCTTTCTTT
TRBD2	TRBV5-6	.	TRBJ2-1	CASSRTSGGYNEQFF	TGTGCCAGCAGTCGGACTAGCGGGGGGTACAATGAGCAGTTCTTC
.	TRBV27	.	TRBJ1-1	CASTNRDTGTEAFF	TGTGCCAGCACCAACAGGGATACGGGTACTGAAGCTTTCTTT
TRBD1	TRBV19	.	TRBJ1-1	CASSSPNRGLVNTEAFF	TGTGCCAGTAGTAGCCCAAACAGGGGGCTAGTGAACACTGAAGCTTTCTTT
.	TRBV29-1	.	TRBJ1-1	CSWGDWAEAFF	TGCAGTTGGGGCGATTGGGCTGAAGCTTTCTTT
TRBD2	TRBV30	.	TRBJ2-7	CAWSGLAGPYEQYF	TGTGCCTGGAGTGGACTAGCGGGCCCCTACGAGCAGTACTTC
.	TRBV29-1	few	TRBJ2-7	CSVEVRDYEQYF	TGCAGCGTTGAAGTTCGGGATTACGAGCAGTACTTC
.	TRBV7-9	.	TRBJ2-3	CASTRTDTQYF	TGTGCCAGCACTCGCACAGATACGCAGTATTTT
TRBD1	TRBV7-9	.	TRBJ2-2	CASSLWGQGTDTGELFF	TGTGCCAGCAGCTTATGGGGGCAGGGGACAGACACCGGGGAGCTGTTTTTT
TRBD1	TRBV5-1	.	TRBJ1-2	CASSLGDRDYSSNYGYTF	TGCGCCAGCAGCTTGGGGGACAGGGATTATAGTAGTAACTATGGCTACACCTTC
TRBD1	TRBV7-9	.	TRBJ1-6	CASSPDRGSDSPLHF	TGTGCCAGCAGCCCGGACAGGGGATCTGATTCACCCCTCCACTTT
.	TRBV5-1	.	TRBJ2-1	CASSLNWEQFF	TGCGCCAGCAGTCTAAACTGGGAGCAGTTCTTC
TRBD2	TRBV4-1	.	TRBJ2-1	CASSRVSGSHNEQFF	TGCGCCAGCAGCCGTGTCAGCGGGAGCCACAATGAGCAGTTCTTC
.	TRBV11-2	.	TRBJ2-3	CASSLERDTQYF	TGTGCCAGCAGCTTAGAACGGGATACGCAGTATTTT
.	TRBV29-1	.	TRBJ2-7	CSVEERDYEQYF	TGCAGCGTTGAAGAGCGGGACTACGAGCAGTACTTC
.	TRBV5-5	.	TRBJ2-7	CASSLDPGSYEQYF	TGTGCCAGCAGCTTGGATCCAGGCTCCTACGAGCAGTACTTC